Listed here are 26 T cell receptor beta chains from one sample, sequenced in a study of Ad26.COV2.S vaccination and SARS-CoV-2 variants. TCRdb's table, derived via immunoSEQ multiplex PCR, lists solely in-frame clones and lacks some. The sample includes about 370,000 clones, approximately 90% seen only once; the top ten take 1.5% to 2%. Indicated treatment: 15 to 20 received Ad26.COV2.S at low or high dose, single or two shots; five or six received placebo; per-sample allocation not given. Samples were taken on day 63 after the first vaccine or placebo injection. The starting material was peripheral blood, obtained in a trial of Ad26.COV2.S vaccine versus placebo. The receptors were gathered from a person aged 18 to 65 who received the Ad26.COV2.S COVID-19 vaccine or a placebo.

The chain is built from TRBV6-5 and TRBJ2-3; tentatively, D is TRBD1 or TRBD2 (5 bases each). Germline V gene lookup returns CDR1 MNHEY and CDR2 SVGAGI. The V and J ends lost 8 bases and 1 base respectively, with 13 bases between them. This CDR3 is 14 amino acids long. CDR3 residues: CASLCGGGTDTQYF. Written as DNA, the CDR3 is TGTGCCAGCCTCTGTGGGGGTGGCACAGATACGCAGTATTTT.

The rearrangement joins TRBV5-5 to TRBJ1-2; 8 bases are shared with TRBD1. V shed 6 bases, J shed 8 bases, and the junction held 12 bases outside the gene matches. Germline lookup yields CDR1 SGHKS and CDR2 YYEKEE (reference sequence). The CDR3 has 14 residues. Written as DNA, the CDR3 is TGTGCCAGCAACCCTCTACCACAGGGGGAAGGCTACACCTTC. Translating it yields CASNPLPQGEGYTF.

This chain uses TRBV5-5 with TRBJ2-3, with 9 positions matching TRBD1. This CDR3 spans 17 amino acids. V lost 3 bases to trimming and J lost 1 base; unmatched junction nucleotides: 9. Germline CDR1 reads SGHKS; CDR2 reads YYEKEE (reference sequence). The CDR3: CASSSILTGGRTDTQYF. The DNA for the CDR3 is TGTGCCAGCAGCTCTATCTTAACAGGGGGCCGCACAGATACGCAGTATTTT.

V gene TRBV5-8 combines with J gene TRBJ1-3; 7 nucleotides align to TRBD1. Trimming at V came to 4 bases and at J to 2 bases, leaving 21 bases not matched to a gene. Germline V gene sequence: CDR1 SGHTS, CDR2 YDEGEE. The CDR3 is 20 amino acids. CDR3 residues: CASSLRTKTGRWGPGNTIYF. Written as DNA, the CDR3 is TGTGCCAGCAGCCTCAGGACCAAGACAGGGAGGTGGGGACCTGGAAACACCATATATTTT. Complete variable domain (other parts from reference TRBV5-8 and TRBJ1-3): EAGVTQSPTHLIKTRGQQATLRCSPISGHTSVYWYQQALGLGLQFLLWYDEGEERNRGNFPPRFSGRQFPNYSSELNVNALELEDSALYLCASSLRTKTGRWGPGNTIYFGEGSWLTVV.

V usage is TRBV20-1 and J usage is TRBJ1-4; D gene uncertain. From germline, CDR1 is DFQATT and CDR2 SNEGSKA (reference sequence). Deletions cut 0 bases from V and 10 bases from J, with 6 bases between. The CDR3 consists of 11 residues. CDR3 coding DNA: TGCAGTGCTAGAGATCCGCCAAAACTGTTTTTT. This sequence encodes CSARDPPKLFF.

This clone is a singleton in its sample. This sequence joins TRBV21-1 and TRBJ2-7; the D call TRBD1 from the table was never checked on the DNA. TRBV21-1 is a pseudogene segment. The CDR3 covers 12 residues. CDR3 DNA: TGTGCCAGCAGCAACAGTACCTACGAGCAGTACTTC. Its translation is CASSNSTYEQYF.

This chain joins TRBV28 and TRBJ1-2; D not resolved. V was cut by 4 bases and J by 4 bases, with 19 bases left in between. Germline CDR1 MDHEN, CDR2 SYDVKM. The CDR3 runs 16 residues. This CDR3 is CASSSTSDFSTYGYTF. As DNA, the CDR3 is TGTGCCAGCAGTTCGACATCGGACTTTTCAACCTATGGCTACACCTTC.

The chain couples TRBV25-1 to TRBJ2-1; D is undetermined. The germline CDR1 and CDR2 sequences are MGHDK and SYGVNS. The V gene lost 1 base and the J gene lost 6 bases, with 1 base spanning the gap. The CDR3 is 11 amino acids. CDR3 loop: CASSEFNEQFF. The CDR3 DNA is TGTGCCAGCAGTGAATTCAATGAGCAGTTCTTC.

This clone was detected only a few times. The chain links TRBV15 to TRBJ2-2, with D possibly being TRBD2 (6 bases). Trimming left V 0 bases short and J 0 bases short, with 11 bases between. Germline values: CDR1 LNHNV, CDR2 YYDKDF (reference sequence). CDR3 length: 17 residues. CDR3 DNA: TGTGCCACCAGCAGAGATCTCGGGGGAACGAACACCGGGGAGCTGTTTTTT. This sequence encodes CATSRDLGGTNTGELFF.

V and J are TRBV7-8 and TRBJ2-1, with 10 bases that match TRBD2. CDR3 length: 16 amino acids. V was pared by 1 base and J by 2 bases, with 2 bases of the junction left unmatched. CDR1 is SGHVS and CDR2 is FQNEAQ in the germline V gene. In DNA, the CDR3 is TGTGCCAGCAGCTTAGGGACTAGCGGTCCCTACAATGAGCAGTTCTTC. Translated, it gives CASSLGTSGPYNEQFF.

This sequence joins TRBV11-1 and TRBJ2-5; 9 positions agree with TRBD2. The J segment lost 7 bases and the V segment lost 1 base, leaving 10 bases of the junction unmatched. Germline V CDR1 and CDR2: SGHAT, FQDESV (reference sequence). The CDR3 has 16 amino acids. CDR3 amino acids: CASSLEGSGSGGTQYF. The CDR3 DNA follows: TGTGCCAGCAGCTTAGAGGGTAGCGGGAGCGGAGGGACCCAGTACTTC.

This rearrangement joins TRBV25-1 to TRBJ1-6; the D is unclear. V was clipped by 1 base and J by 5 bases, with 6 bases between them. The CDR3 length is 14 residues. CDR1 and CDR2 from the germline V gene are MGHDK and SYGVNS. In DNA, the CDR3 is TGTGCCAGCAGTGAATCCGCAGATAATTCACCCCTCCACTTT. Its translation is CASSESADNSPLHF.

The table lists this clone with a few counts. This chain joins TRBV7-2 and TRBJ1-5, with a possible D match to TRBD1 (6 bases). V was pared by 5 bases and J by 8 bases, with 16 bases between. The CDR3 sequence is 14 residues long. From germline, CDR1 is SGHTA and CDR2 FQGNSA. The CDR3 sequence: CASSPQGSWEPQHF. In nucleotides, the CDR3 is TGTGCCAGCAGCCCTCAGGGGAGCTGGGAGCCCCAGCATTTT.

V usage is TRBV9 and J usage is TRBJ2-3; perhaps TRBD2 as D (5 bases). The ends were cut back, 0 bases at V and 0 bases at J, with 23 bases in the middle. Per the germline V gene, CDR1 is SGDLS and CDR2 is YYNGEE. This CDR3 comprises 20 residues. In DNA, the CDR3 is TGTGCCAGCAGCGTAGCGGCCCAGGTGAGAGCGGACGATAGCACAGATACGCAGTATTTT. Protein sequence: CASSVAAQVRADDSTDTQYF.

This chain uses TRBV28 with TRBJ1-1, with 9 positions matching TRBD1. CDR3 length equals 14 residues. In germline, CDR1 is MDHEN, CDR2 SYDVKM. J gave up 7 bases and V 4 bases, and 7 bases lay outside the gene matches. The CDR3 loop is CASSSADRGDEAFF. CDR3 nucleotides: TGTGCCAGCAGTTCCGCCGACAGGGGGGATGAAGCTTTCTTT. Looking up the rest from reference TRBV28 and TRBJ1-1 gives the full variable domain: DVKVTQSSRYLVKRTGEKVFLECVQDMDHENMFWYRQDPGLGLRLIYFSYDVKMKEKGDIPEGYSVSREKKERFSLILESASTNQTSMYLCASSSADRGDEAFFGQGTRLTVV.

In nucleotides, the CDR3 is TGTGCCAGCAGCCATGGGACTAGCGGGAGGTACGAGCAGTACTTC. This translates into CASSHGTSGRYEQYF. The chain has TRBV3-1 (or the pseudogene TRBV3-2) and TRBJ2-7; 15 positions agree with TRBD2. Germline V CDR1 and CDR2: LGHDT, YNNKEL (reference sequence). CDR3 length: 15 residues. With 3 bases clipped from V and 4 bases from J, the junction kept 1 base outside the gene matches.

Remarks on this clone: The sample carries other DNA sequences with the same CDR3. J is TRBJ1-1 and V is TRBV19; TRBD1 matches 7 bases. Per the germline V gene, CDR1 is LNHDA and CDR2 is SQIVND (reference sequence). Trimming removed 2 bases from V and 0 bases from J; junction bases left unmatched: 0. This CDR3 is built from 14 residues. CDR3 coding DNA: TGTGCCAGTAGTATAACAGGGGTGAACACTGAAGCTTTCTTT. It encodes CASSITGVNTEAFF.

This clone occurred a few times. The J gene is TRBJ2-6, the V gene TRBV5-6; unclear D gene. Trimming took off 0 bases at V and 10 bases at J, with 14 bases between the two ends. Germline values: CDR1 SGHDT, CDR2 YYEEEE. This CDR3 contains 15 residues. The CDR3 DNA sequence: TGTGCCAGCAGCTTGGAAGGCTCTCTACGAAACGTCCTGACTTTC. Its translation: CASSLEGSLRNVLTF.

The genes are TRBV5-1 and TRBJ1-6; D possibly corresponds to TRBD1 (5 bases). Per the germline V gene, CDR1 is SGHRS and CDR2 is YFSETQ. The CDR3 is 17 amino acids. The germline V and J ends were trimmed by 0 bases and 5 bases, with 15 bases remaining between them. As DNA, the CDR3 is TGCGCCAGCAGCTTGGCCCCAGGGCCCCCTAATAATTCACCCCTCCACTTT. This translates into CASSLAPGPPNNSPLHF.

V gene TRBV11-2 combines with J gene TRBJ2-2; TRBD2 matches 13 bases. The CDR3 length is 19 residues. The ends lost 5 bases at V and 7 bases at J; junction bases unmatched: 16. CDR1 and CDR2 from the germline V gene are SGHAT and FQNNGV. The CDR3 bases are TGTGCCAGCAGCAAAGTTCCGGGACTAGCGGGGTCGGGGTTCGGGGAGCTGTTTTTT. As protein: CASSKVPGLAGSGFGELFF.

The V gene is TRBV5-1, the J gene TRBJ2-5; D ambiguous. This CDR3 is 12 amino acids long. Per germline, CDR1 SGHRS and CDR2 YFSETQ. V lost 0 bases to trimming and J lost 5 bases, with 5 bases between them. Here the CDR3 reads CASSLVGETQYF. CDR3 sequence (DNA): TGCGCCAGCAGCTTGGTGGGCGAGACCCAGTACTTC. The whole variable domain, remainder taken from reference TRBV5-1 and TRBJ2-5, is KAGVTQTPRYLIKTRGQQVTLSCSPISGHRSVSWYQQTPGQGLQFLFEYFSETQRNKGNFPGRFSGRQFSNSRSEMNVSTLELGDSALYLCASSLVGETQYFGPGTRLLVL.

V usage is TRBV5-5 and J usage is TRBJ2-2; a weak D match, TRBD2 (6 bases). CDR1 is SGHKS and CDR2 is YYEKEE in the germline V gene (reference sequence). V was pared by 4 bases and J by 6 bases, with 16 bases between. This CDR3 has 15 residues. CDR3 amino acids: CASSVRTNDPGELFF. CDR3 DNA: TGTGCCAGCAGCGTAAGGACTAACGATCCCGGGGAGCTGTTTTTT.

This rearrangement joins TRBV6-1 to TRBJ2-1, with 12 nucleotides matching TRBD2. V dropped 0 bases and J dropped 4; count of bases not matched to a gene: 7. This CDR3 has 18 residues. Germline loops: CDR1 MNHNS, CDR2 SASEGT. The CDR3 sequence: CASSEARLAGVLYNEQFF. In DNA form, the CDR3 reads TGTGCCAGCAGTGAAGCCCGACTAGCGGGAGTCCTTTACAATGAGCAGTTCTTC.

This clone was seen only once. The gene calls are TRBV6-6 and TRBJ2-4; D gene ambiguous. Germline lookup yields CDR1 MNHNY and CDR2 SVGAGI (reference sequence). The CDR3 extends over 14 amino acids. V was cut by 1 base and J by 4 bases, with 8 bases left in between. In DNA, the CDR3 is TGTGCCAGCAGTTACTTCACAGAAAAAAACATTCAGTACTTC. This encodes CASSYFTEKNIQYF.

This sequence joins TRBV27 and TRBJ1-3, with D hard to call. The CDR3 extends over 17 amino acids. CDR1 and CDR2 (germline): MNHEY, SMNVEV (reference sequence). Between the trimmed V and J ends, which lost 6 bases and 0 bases, there was a span of 18 bases. As DNA, the CDR3 is TGTGCCAGCAGGCCCCCCGGGTGGCTGAGCTCTGGAAACACCATATATTTT. Its protein is CASRPPGWLSSGNTIYF.

The V call is TRBV9, the J call TRBJ2-7; possible D gene TRBD1, 6 bases. The V gene lost 0 bases and the J gene lost 0 bases, with 10 bases spanning the gap. Germline loops: CDR1 SGDLS, CDR2 YYNGEE. This CDR3 region has 15 residues. The CDR3 protein is CASSVGAGDSYEQYF. CDR3 nucleotides: TGTGCCAGCAGCGTAGGCGCAGGGGACTCCTACGAGCAGTACTTC.